The 9 T cell receptor beta chains below all came from one sample that was sequenced in a study of control samples from healthy donors and cancer patients. Clones were sequenced by immunoSEQ multiplex PCR, and TCRdb holds only the in-frame ones, with some missing. The data show approximately 58,000 clones, approximately 87% seen once. Sequencing used PBMCs. The receptors come from a woman aged 60-70 years with lung cancer.

The chain couples TRBV20-1 to TRBJ2-7; D unclear. The germline gives CDR1 DFQATT, CDR2 SNEGSKA (reference sequence). The CDR3 consists of 13 residues. Trimming removed 3 bases at V and 7 bases at J, with 16 bases between. In DNA, the CDR3 is TGCAGTGCTAGTAAGGGCACCTGGGAAGAGCAGTACTTC. Its protein product is CSASKGTWEEQYF.

V usage is TRBV28 and J usage is TRBJ2-3; 7 bases are a match to TRBD2. Trimming at V came to 4 bases and at J to 1 base, leaving 2 bases not matched to a gene. CDR1 and CDR2 from the germline V gene are MDHEN and SYDVKM. There are 14 residues in the CDR3. The CDR3 DNA reads as TGTGCCAGCAGTTCGGCGGGGGGCACAGATACGCAGTATTTT. This gives the protein CASSSAGGTDTQYF.

The chain carries TRBV5-1 and TRBJ1-1; tentative D call: TRBD1 (5 bases). The V end was cut by 4 bases, the J end by 2 bases, with 15 bases between. The CDR3 has 15 residues. From germline, CDR1 is SGHRS and CDR2 YFSETQ. The DNA for the CDR3 is TGCGCCAGCAGCCCAACTCAGGGAAGAAACACTGAAGCTTTCTTT. Amino acids: CASSPTQGRNTEAFF.

The chain links TRBV20-1 to TRBJ1-1; D is unclear. The V gene's germline CDR1 is DFQATT and CDR2 SNEGSKA (reference sequence). The CDR3 is 11 residues long. Between the trimmed V and J ends, which lost 3 bases and 2 bases, there was a span of 4 bases. The CDR3 protein is CSASANTEAFF. The CDR3 nucleotides are TGCAGTGCTAGCGCCAACACTGAAGCTTTCTTT.

J is TRBJ2-2 and V is TRBV7-9, with D maybe TRBD1 (6 bases). Trimming stripped 2 bases from V and 4 bases from J, with 14 bases between. Looked up from germline, CDR1 is SEHNR and CDR2 is FQNEAQ (reference sequence). The CDR3 sequence is 16 residues long. DNA for the CDR3: TGTGCCAGCAGCTTACGCGGACAGATCTCCACCGGGGAGCTGTTTTTT. Translating gives CASSLRGQISTGELFF.

The gene calls are TRBV10-3 and TRBJ1-5; D gene uncertain. Germline assignment: CDR1 ENHRY and CDR2 SYGVKD. The V end was cut by 2 bases, the J end by 3 bases, with 11 bases between. The CDR3 is 15 residues long. Here the CDR3 reads CAISEVGQTNQPQHF. The DNA for the CDR3 is TGTGCCATCAGTGAGGTTGGGCAGACCAATCAGCCCCAGCATTTT.

The rearrangement joins TRBV6-1 to TRBJ1-6; D perhaps matches TRBD1 (6 bases). Trimming removed 2 bases at V and 5 bases at J, with 13 bases between. The germline V gene has CDR1 MNHNS and CDR2 SASEGT. This CDR3 is 16 amino acids long. CDR3 sequence reads: CASSELQGANNSPLHF. For the CDR3, the DNA is TGTGCCAGCAGTGAATTACAGGGCGCTAATAATTCACCCCTCCACTTT.

The gene calls are TRBV6-5 and TRBJ1-2; D ambiguous. V lost 6 bases and J lost 6, with 17 bases in between. The germline gives CDR1 MNHEY, CDR2 SVGAGI. The CDR3 length is 14 residues. The DNA for the CDR3 is TGTGCCAGCAGCCAATCCGGGGTTCGGAATGGCTACACCTTC. This sequence encodes CASSQSGVRNGYTF.

The gene calls are TRBV5-1 and TRBJ1-1; D might be TRBD1 (6 bases). This CDR3 region has 15 residues. Germline V gives CDR1 SGHRS, CDR2 YFSETQ. Trimming took 2 bases from V and 1 from J, leaving 12 bases between them. CDR3 sequence reads: CASSFDGQPNTEAFF. CDR3 DNA sequence: TGCGCCAGCAGCTTTGATGGACAGCCGAACACTGAAGCTTTCTTT.